This T cell receptor beta chain was identified in a study of blood T cell repertoires in COVID-19 (dated by TCRdb to the early 2020s). Regarding the complete study: Collaborator samples came from the United States, Italy and Spain and covered acute and convalescent phases of COVID-19. The prospective study material was composed of cDNA or gDNA derived from T cells, B-cell-depleted T cells, or PBMCs. The dataset comprised deeply sampled blood TCRbeta repertoires from subjects exposed to, actively infected with, or recovered from COVID-19. The repertoires were released in a freely available public database meant as a resource for research on the immune response to SARS-CoV-2. Samples were obtained from the ongoing ImmuneRACE study (first 160 participants) and from 1,000 to 1,500 subjects provided by 6 global collaborators. The sample metadata nearly always contained a de-identified subject ID, COVID-19 status, age in years and sex. HLA class I and class II types, where available, came from metadata supplied by the sample provider rather than from assay-based typing. Broad study findings and their caveats: How much clinical and demographic metadata was included differed by source and by participant, and the metadata was provided uncurated.

Points on this clone: It has no known antigen specificity. No much larger clone exists at a distance of one base, and base qualities are not known.

The immunoSEQ Assay, a bias-controlled multiplex PCR, was used to amplify TCRbeta CDR3 regions from genomic DNA. From the authors' description of their analysis: The number of nucleated cells in each sample was estimated from the amplification of reference gene primers within the assay. To quantify the absolute abundance of each unique TCRbeta CDR3 rearrangement, sequence reads were collapsed and filtered. For each sample, productive Simpson clonality was calculated as the square root of Simpson's diversity index over productive rearrangements. As stored in TCRdb, this immuneACCESS dataset retains in-frame rearrangements with V and J assigned. A fraction of the clones does not appear; measured against another copy, unresolved V genes explain less than half of the discrepancy, and the remainder lacks a known reason. From that table come the V and J calls and clone size; the DNA was used to work out D and trimming. Here the sample has about 360,000 clones; 65% to 90% occur a single time. Jointly, the top ten make up 7% to 7.5% of the sample.

One collaborating source in Seattle enrolled patients during active infection and followed them longitudinally through the course of disease. Whole blood was collected in K2EDTA tubes by collaborating institutions according to the institutions' own protocols. Collaborator samples were shipped for TCRbeta analysis as frozen whole blood, isolated PBMCs, or DNA extracted from either sample type. V has 8 bases trimmed and J has 8 bases trimmed; junction bases matching no gene number 16. The CDR3 covers 16 residues, taking in both the cysteine and the phenylalanine. Solely the CDR3 DNA is kept, with 48 bases framed from the first base. Based on the germline V gene (reference sequence), the CDR1 and CDR2 sequences are LGHDT and YNNKEL.

This TCR derives from a woman aged 60-75 years with COVID-19, enrolled during active disease. The receptor chain draws on TRBV3-1 (or the pseudogene TRBV3-2) and TRBJ2-3, with 10 bases aligning to TRBD2. Sequences were obtained from peripheral blood. The nucleotides are TGTGCCAGCGGTAGCGGGGGGCCACTTGTCGGCGGTACGCAGTATTTT. The translation is CASGSGGPLVGGTQYF.